This T cell receptor (beta chain) was retrieved from a study of blood T cell repertoires in COVID-19. On the study more broadly: Samples of COVID-19 (acute and convalescent) were obtained from the United States, Italy and Spain.

Germline CDR1 reads LGHDT; CDR2 reads YNNKEL (reference sequence). Trimming took 1 base from V and 2 from J, leaving 11 bases between them. The CDR3 extends over 15 amino acids. As processed by the authors: Using reference gene primer amplification, nucleated cell counts were estimated. The data were produced by immunoSEQ multiplex PCR, yet TCRdb's version contains in-frame clones alone and is incomplete. V and J calls and clone size are copied from that table; D and trimming were computed from the DNA. There are 210,000 or so clones in the sample; roughly 80% occur only once, and 20% lies in the top ten.

The gene calls are TRBV3-1 (or the pseudogene TRBV3-2) and TRBJ2-5, with D uncertain. The sequence was obtained from a human donor in a cohort sampled during active COVID-19. Material for sequencing was peripheral blood. CDR3 bases: TGTGCCAGCAGCCAAGCGTCCCTACCTCAAGAGACCCAGTACTTC. Protein: CASSQASLPQETQYF.